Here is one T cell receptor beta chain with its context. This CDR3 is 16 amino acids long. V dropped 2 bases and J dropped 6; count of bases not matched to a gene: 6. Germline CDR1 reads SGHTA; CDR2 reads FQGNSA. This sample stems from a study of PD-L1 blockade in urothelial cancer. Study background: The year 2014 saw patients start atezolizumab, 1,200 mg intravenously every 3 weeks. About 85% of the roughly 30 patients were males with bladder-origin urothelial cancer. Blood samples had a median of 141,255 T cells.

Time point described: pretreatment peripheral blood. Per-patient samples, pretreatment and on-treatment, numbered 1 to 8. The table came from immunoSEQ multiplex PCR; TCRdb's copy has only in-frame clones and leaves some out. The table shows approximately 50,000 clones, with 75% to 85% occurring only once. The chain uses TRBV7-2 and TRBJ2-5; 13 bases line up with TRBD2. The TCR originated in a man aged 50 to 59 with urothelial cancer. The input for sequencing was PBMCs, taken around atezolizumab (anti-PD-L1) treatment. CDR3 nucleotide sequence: TGTGCCAGCAGCTTACTGACTAGCGGGAGGTCGAAGACCCAGTACTTC. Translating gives CASSLLTSGRSKTQYF.